This T cell receptor (beta chain) was documented in a study of OX40 agonist ivuxolimab in advanced cancers. The overall study: Anti-PD-1, anti-PD-L1 or anti-CTLA-4 therapy given earlier was allowed, and roughly 40% had some. Study observations and caveats: CD4+ and CD8+ blood T cells expanded clonally by week 6 at 0.1 to 3.0 mg/kg.

Concerning this clone itself: The antigen is unknown.

The CDR3 sequence is 15 residues long. Trimming shortened V by 4 bases and J by 1 base, and 14 bases separated the two germline ends. CDR1 is SNHLY and CDR2 is FYNNEI in the germline V gene. Libraries were prepared by immunoSEQ multiplex PCR; TCRdb keeps only in-frame clonotypes and omits some of them. Among over 8,000 clones, approximately 72% were seen once, and the ten largest hold around two fifths. The cohort excluded patients with autoimmune disease history or systemic immunosuppression. The sequence was collected from an adult with an advanced solid tumor such as melanoma, head and neck, liver or kidney cancer. V and J are TRBV2 and TRBJ2-7, with a tentative D call TRBD2 (6 bases). The material was CD4+ or CD8+ T cells sorted from blood, obtained in a trial of the OX40 agonist ivuxolimab. The CDR3 reads CASSGGVGQSYEQYF. DNA for the CDR3: TGTGCCAGCAGTGGCGGGGTGGGGCAGTCCTACGAGCAGTACTTC.